This T cell receptor beta chain was sequenced for a study of blood T cells in healthy people across ages. Study-level findings and limits: Naive CD4+ cells and diversity were both higher in long-lived donors than in aged donors. Estimates drawn from one million T cells were deemed to understate diversity. Bulk PBMC profiling left naive and antigen-experienced comparisons inconclusive.

The CDR3 length is 15 residues. The V gene end was trimmed by 6 bases and the J gene end by 5 bases; junction bases not matched to a gene: 10. From germline, CDR1 is DFQATT and CDR2 SNEGSKA (reference sequence). The second PCR ran roughly 7 to 11 cycles with a sample-barcoded 5' primer and J-beta primers. TCRdb fed the 5' RACE reads into MiXCR, producing one record per CDR3 protein. The table has hundreds of thousands of distinct CDR3 sequences, 49% seen once. This clonotype was detected only a few times. Antigen: not known. Caucasian individuals from Russia who were healthy and aged about 6 to 95 acted as donors.

The chain has TRBV20-1 and TRBJ2-1, with 10 bases that match TRBD2. The source material was blood. This receptor was obtained from a woman aged 55-70 years in good health. CDR3 nucleotides: TGCAGTGCAAATCCTAGCGGGAGACCCAACAATGAGCAGTTCTTC. Translated: CSANPSGRPNNEQFF.